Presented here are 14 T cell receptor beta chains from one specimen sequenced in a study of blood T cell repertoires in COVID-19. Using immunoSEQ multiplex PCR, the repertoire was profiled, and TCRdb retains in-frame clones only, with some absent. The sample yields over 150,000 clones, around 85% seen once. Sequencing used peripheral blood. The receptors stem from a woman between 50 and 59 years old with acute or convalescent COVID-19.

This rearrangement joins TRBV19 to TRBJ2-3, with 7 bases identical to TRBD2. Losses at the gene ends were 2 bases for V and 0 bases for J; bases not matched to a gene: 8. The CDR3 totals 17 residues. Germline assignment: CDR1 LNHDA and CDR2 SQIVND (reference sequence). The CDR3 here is CASSISSRGGSTDTQYF. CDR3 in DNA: TGTGCCAGTAGTATAAGTTCTCGCGGGGGAAGCACAGATACGCAGTATTTT. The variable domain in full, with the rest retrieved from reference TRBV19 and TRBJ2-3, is DGGITQSPKYLFRKEGQNVTLSCEQNLNHDAMYWYRQDPGQGLRLIYYSQIVNDFQKGDIAEGYSVSREKKESFPLTVTSAQKNPTAFYLCASSISSRGGSTDTQYFGPGTRLTVL.

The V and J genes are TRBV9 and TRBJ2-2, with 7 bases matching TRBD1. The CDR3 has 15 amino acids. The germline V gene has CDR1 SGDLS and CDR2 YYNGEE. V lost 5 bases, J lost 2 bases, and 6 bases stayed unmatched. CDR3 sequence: CASRPPGGNTGELFF. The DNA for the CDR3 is TGTGCCAGCAGGCCCCCAGGGGGAAACACCGGGGAGCTGTTTTTT.

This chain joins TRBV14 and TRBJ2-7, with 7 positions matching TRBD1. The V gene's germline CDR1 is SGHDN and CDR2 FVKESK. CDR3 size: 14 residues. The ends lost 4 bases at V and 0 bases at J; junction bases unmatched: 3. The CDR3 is CASSRRQGSYEQYF. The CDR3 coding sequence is TGTGCCAGCAGCCGGCGACAGGGCTCCTACGAGCAGTACTTC.

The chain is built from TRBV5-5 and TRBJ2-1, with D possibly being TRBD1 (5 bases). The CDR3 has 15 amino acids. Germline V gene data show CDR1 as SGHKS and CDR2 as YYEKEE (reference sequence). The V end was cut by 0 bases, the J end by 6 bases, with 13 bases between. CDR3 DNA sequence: TGTGCCAGCAGCTTGGTCAGGGTAGTAGGCAATGAGCAGTTCTTC. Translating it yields CASSLVRVVGNEQFF.

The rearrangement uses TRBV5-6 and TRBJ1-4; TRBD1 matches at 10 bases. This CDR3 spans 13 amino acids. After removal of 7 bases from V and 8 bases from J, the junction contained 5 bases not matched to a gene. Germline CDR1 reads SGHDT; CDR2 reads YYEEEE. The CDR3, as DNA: TGTGCCAGCCGGACAGGGGGGAGAGAAAAACTGTTTTTT. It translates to CASRTGGREKLFF. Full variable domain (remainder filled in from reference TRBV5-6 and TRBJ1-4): DAGVTQSPTHLIKTRGQQVTLRCSPKSGHDTVSWYQQALGQGPQFIFQYYEEEERQRGNFPDRFSGHQFPNYSSELNVNALLLGDSALYLCASRTGGREKLFFGSGTQLSVL.

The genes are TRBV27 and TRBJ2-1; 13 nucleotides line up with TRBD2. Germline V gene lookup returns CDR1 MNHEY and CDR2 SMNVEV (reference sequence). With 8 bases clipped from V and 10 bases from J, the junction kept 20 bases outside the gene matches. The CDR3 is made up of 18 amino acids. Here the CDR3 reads CASSQTALAGGPVQEQFF. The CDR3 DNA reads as TGTGCCAGCTCTCAGACCGCACTAGCGGGAGGGCCGGTCCAGGAGCAGTTCTTC.

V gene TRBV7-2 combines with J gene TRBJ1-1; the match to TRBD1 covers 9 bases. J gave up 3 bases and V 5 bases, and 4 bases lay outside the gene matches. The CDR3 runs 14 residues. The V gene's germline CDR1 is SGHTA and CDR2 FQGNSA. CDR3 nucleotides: TGTGCCAGCAGCCACAGGGGGCTTGACACTGAAGCTTTCTTT. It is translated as CASSHRGLDTEAFF.

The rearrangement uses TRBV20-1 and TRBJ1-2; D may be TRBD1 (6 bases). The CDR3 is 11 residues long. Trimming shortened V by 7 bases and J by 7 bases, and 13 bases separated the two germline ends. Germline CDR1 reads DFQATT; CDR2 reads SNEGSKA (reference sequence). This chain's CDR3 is CSGEKGVGYTF. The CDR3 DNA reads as TGCAGTGGGGAGAAGGGGGTTGGCTACACCTTC.

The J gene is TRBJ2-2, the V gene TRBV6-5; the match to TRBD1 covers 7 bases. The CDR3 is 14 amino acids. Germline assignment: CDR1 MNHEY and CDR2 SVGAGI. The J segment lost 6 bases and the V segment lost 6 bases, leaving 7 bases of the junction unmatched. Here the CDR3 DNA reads TGTGCCAGCAGATCGACAGGGATGGCCGGGGAGCTGTTTTTT. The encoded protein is CASRSTGMAGELFF.

The CDR3 DNA is TGTGCCAGCTCACCGGGAGCTAGGACAGATACGCAGTATTTT. This gives the protein CASSPGARTDTQYF. The genes are TRBV18 and TRBJ2-3; perhaps TRBD2 as D (5 bases). This CDR3 has 14 amino acids. Germline V gives CDR1 KGHSH, CDR2 LQKENI. Trimming left V 3 bases short and J 3 bases short, with 10 bases between.

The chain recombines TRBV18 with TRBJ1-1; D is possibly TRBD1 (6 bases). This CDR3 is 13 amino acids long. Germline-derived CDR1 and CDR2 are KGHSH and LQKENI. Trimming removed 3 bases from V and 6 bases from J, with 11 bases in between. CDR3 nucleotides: TGTGCCAGCTCACCCCAACAGGGACCTGAAGCTTTCTTT. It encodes CASSPQQGPEAFF.

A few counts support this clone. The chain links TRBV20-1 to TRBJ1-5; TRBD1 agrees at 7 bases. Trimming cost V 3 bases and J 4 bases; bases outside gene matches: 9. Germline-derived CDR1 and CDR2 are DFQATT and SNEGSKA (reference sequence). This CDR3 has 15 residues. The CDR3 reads CSASRQGGSNQPQHF. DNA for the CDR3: TGCAGTGCTAGTCGACAGGGTGGGAGTAATCAGCCCCAGCATTTT.

The CDR3 coding sequence is TGTGCCAGCAGTTTAGGGTATTCCGGGGACACAGATACGCAGTATTTT. Translation gives CASSLGYSGDTDTQYF. The chain carries TRBV28 and TRBJ2-3; D perhaps matches TRBD2 (5 bases). The CDR3 consists of 16 residues. From germline, CDR1 is MDHEN and CDR2 SYDVKM. Trimming stripped 2 bases from V and 2 bases from J, with 14 bases between.

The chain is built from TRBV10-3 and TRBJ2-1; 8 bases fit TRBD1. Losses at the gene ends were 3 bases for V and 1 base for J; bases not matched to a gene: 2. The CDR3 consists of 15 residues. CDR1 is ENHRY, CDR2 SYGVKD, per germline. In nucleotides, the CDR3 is TGTGCCATCAGTGAAGACAGGGGTTCCTACAATGAGCAGTTCTTC. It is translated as CAISEDRGSYNEQFF.